This T cell receptor (beta chain) is from a study of control samples from healthy donors and cancer patients. There are a few counts of this clone. The CDR3 consists of 12 residues. Germline CDR1 and CDR2: MNHNY and SVGAGI (reference sequence). V was shortened by 6 bases and J by 3 bases, with 9 bases between the two germline ends. Sequencing used immunoSEQ multiplex PCR; TCRdb keeps in-frame clones, though not all of them. This table has about 63,000 clones, over 75% appearing once. The rearrangement links TRBV6-6 to TRBJ2-7; no reliable D call. Sequencing was performed on blood. This receptor was taken from a man in his forties or fifties in good health. CDR3 in amino acids: CASSREGYEQYF. The CDR3 DNA sequence: TGTGCCAGCAGCAGAGAAGGCTACGAGCAGTACTTC.